The present T cell receptor beta chain was sequenced within a study of cytomegalovirus exposure and HLA in healthy donors. This clone showed up just a few times. Its specificity is unknown. The study ran its PCR with 60 Vbeta and 13 Jbeta primers. The method was immunoSEQ multiplex PCR; TCRdb's version includes in-frame clones alone and lacks a portion of them. The sample yields over 100,000 clones, 55% to 80% seen once. V shed 5 bases and J 3 bases; nucleotides not matched to a gene: 11. The CDR3 has 16 residues. Germline CDR1 is SGHVS and CDR2 is FNYEAQ. Overall study results and limits: Most TCR sequences proved rare, with some public TCRs found in many donors. The majority of CMV-associated TCR beta chains were reported as apparently HLA-restricted in a later analysis. Further analysis was carried out later, and it showed several of the most significant clusters appearing linked to common viral pathogens.

Material for sequencing was PBMCs. The chain links TRBV7-6 to TRBJ2-7; 9 nucleotides match TRBD2. The origin of this receptor is a woman aged 25 to 45 in good health and CMV-seronegative. CDR3 nucleotide sequence: TGTGCCAGCAGCACTAGTGACCTAGCGGGAAGCTACGAGCAGTACTTC. Translating it yields CASSTSDLAGSYEQYF.